The clone carrying this T cell receptor (beta chain) has a single count. Its cognate antigen is unknown. This sample is drawn from a study of Ad26.COV2.S vaccination and SARS-CoV-2 variants. Whole-study results and caveats: Participants given vaccine showed non-spike TCR breadth similar to that of placebo recipients.

Treatment noted: 15 to 20 received Ad26.COV2.S at low or high dose, single or two shots; roughly five received placebo; per-sample allocation not given. After the first vaccine or placebo injection, samples were drawn on day 63. The assay was immunoSEQ multiplex PCR, and TCRdb's table has in-frame clones only and misses some. The table records roughly 700,000 clones, about 89% of them present only once. This CDR3 comprises 16 residues. Trimming took off 1 base at V and 8 bases at J, with 18 bases between the two ends. Germline V gives CDR1 LNHDA, CDR2 SQIVND (reference sequence). The sequenced sample was peripheral blood, obtained in a trial of Ad26.COV2.S vaccine versus placebo. V usage is TRBV19 and J usage is TRBJ2-1; either TRBD1 or TRBD2 may supply D (5 bases each). This TCR was recovered from a person aged 18-60 years who received the Ad26.COV2.S COVID-19 vaccine or a placebo. The CDR3 bases are TGTGCCAGTAGTATAGTTCCGGGACCACGTTCCCATGAGCAGTTCTTC. Its translation is CASSIVPGPRSHEQFF. Drawing the rest from reference TRBV19 and TRBJ2-1, the complete variable domain is DGGITQSPKYLFRKEGQNVTLSCEQNLNHDAMYWYRQDPGQGLRLIYYSQIVNDFQKGDIAEGYSVSREKKESFPLTVTSAQKNPTAFYLCASSIVPGPRSHEQFFGPGTRLTVL.